This T cell receptor (beta chain) was captured in a study of PD-1 blockade in classical Hodgkin lymphoma. The repertoire was sequenced with immunoSEQ multiplex PCR; TCRdb's copy has only in-frame clones and lacks some. There are about 72,000 clones in the sample; roughly 91% occur only once, and approximately 8% lies in the top ten. Looked up from germline, CDR1 is DFQATT and CDR2 is SNEGSKA (reference sequence). This CDR3 spans 11 amino acids. V was shortened by 0 bases and J by 5 bases, with 4 bases between the two germline ends. After autologous stem cell transplantation all patients relapsed, and prior brentuximab vedotin exposure differed between cohorts. Patients' outcomes at their best amounted to complete response, partial response or progressive disease.

The origin of this receptor is a human donor with classical Hodgkin lymphoma. The gene calls are TRBV20-1 and TRBJ1-1; D is unclear. The source material was peripheral blood mononuclear cells (PBMCs), sampled at baseline. The CDR3 DNA is TGCAGTGCTAGAGACCTAACTGAAGCTTTCTTT. Translation gives CSARDLTEAFF.